The 25 T cell receptor beta chains below come from one sample, sequenced in a study of shared clonotypes between healthy human individuals. Assay: immunoSEQ multiplex PCR; the TCRdb copy retains only in-frame clones and omits some. The table has a few million clones, around nine tenths seen once; the top ten hold roughly 0.15%. Sequencing was carried out using naive CD4+ T cells sorted from blood. Indicated subset: CD45RA+ positively selected. Every receptor here comes from a man younger than 30 in good health.

The chain carries TRBV5-4 and TRBJ2-3, with TRBD2 matching 14 bases. The CDR3 spans 16 residues. Trimming took 4 bases from V and 1 from J; bases not matched to a gene: 2. Per the germline V gene, CDR1 is SGHNT and CDR2 is YYREEE (reference sequence). The CDR3 nucleotides are TGTGCCAGCAGCAGACTAGCGGGGGGGGGCACAGATACGCAGTATTTT. This codes for CASSRLAGGGTDTQYF.

The chain combines TRBV6-1 with TRBJ1-3; 7 bases are a match to TRBD1. The CDR3 covers 16 residues. V was clipped by 2 bases and J by 0 bases; unmatched bases: 4. Germline values: CDR1 MNHNS, CDR2 SASEGT. The CDR3 reads CASSETGVLSGNTIYF. CDR3 coding DNA: TGTGCCAGCAGTGAAACAGGGGTCCTCTCTGGAAACACCATATATTTT.

This rearrangement joins TRBV27 to TRBJ2-5; no reliable D call. From germline, CDR1 is MNHEY and CDR2 SMNVEV (reference sequence). V was cut by 9 bases and J by 4 bases, with 18 bases left in between. CDR3 length: 14 amino acids. For the CDR3, the DNA is TGTGCCAGTAACCGACTGGGCCTAGGAGAGACCCAGTACTTC. Translating gives CASNRLGLGETQYF.

This clone appeared a single time. The rearrangement links TRBV6-1 to TRBJ2-3, with 9 bases identical to TRBD1. Germline values: CDR1 MNHNS, CDR2 SASEGT. This CDR3 has 14 residues. The trim removed 10 bases at V and 7 bases at J, leaving 12 bases unmatched. The DNA of the CDR3 is TGTGCCATTGGGGGACAGGGAAGTTTATATACGCAGTATTTT. Translated: CAIGGQGSLYTQYF.

V is TRBV19 and J is TRBJ2-6; D gene unclear. Trimming stripped 1 base from V and 0 bases from J, with 10 bases between. Germline CDR1 is LNHDA and CDR2 is SQIVND (reference sequence). This CDR3 spans 17 amino acids. CDR3 region: CASSIGRGASGANVLTF. In nucleotides, the CDR3 is TGTGCCAGTAGTATAGGCCGTGGTGCCTCTGGGGCCAACGTCCTGACTTTC.

The rearrangement links TRBV9 to TRBJ2-1; D perhaps matches TRBD2 (5 bases). Trimming took off 7 bases at V and 4 bases at J, with 15 bases between the two ends. The CDR3 spans 14 residues. Germline loops: CDR1 SGDLS, CDR2 YYNGEE. DNA of the CDR3: TGTGCCAGCTCCCCGGGGTTGGGGTACAATGAGCAGTTCTTC. This codes for CASSPGLGYNEQFF.

The chain is built from TRBV25-1 and TRBJ2-7, with TRBD2 matching over 9 bases. The CDR3 runs 18 residues. The germline gives CDR1 MGHDK, CDR2 SYGVNS. V gave up 6 bases and J gave up 3 bases; unmatched junction bases: 18. The CDR3 region has the DNA TGTGCCAGCAGCCCAGGGGTAGCGGGAGTAGGTTACGGCTACGAGCAGTACTTC. Residues: CASSPGVAGVGYGYEQYF.

The chain employs TRBV5-1 and TRBJ2-1; no firm D call. The CDR3 runs to 14 residues. V dropped 4 bases and J dropped 0 bases, with 8 bases sitting between them. Germline CDR1 reads SGHRS; CDR2 reads YFSETQ. The CDR3 DNA reads TGCGCCAGCAGCAATCCAAGCTCCTACAATGAGCAGTTCTTC. Protein: CASSNPSSYNEQFF.

In the case of this clone: The junction departs from the called germline gene at one end, perhaps through a read error. This chain links TRBV7-2 with TRBJ2-7; unclear D gene. Germline-derived CDR1 and CDR2 are SGHTA and FQGNSA. The CDR3 has 12 residues. The CDR3 DNA follows: TGTGCCAGCAGCTCCAATAGAAGGACCTGGAACTTC. This translates into CASSSNRRTWNF. Supplemented by reference TRBV7-2 and TRBJ2-7, the full variable domain reads GAGVSQSPSNKVTEKGKDVELRCDPISGHTALYWYRQSLGQGLEFLIYFQGNSAPDKSGLPSDRFSAERTGGSVSTLTIQRTQQEDSAVYLCASSSNRRTWNFGPGTRLTVT.

The chain links TRBV4-3 to TRBJ2-1; D uncertain. The CDR3 is 13 residues long. Deletions cut 1 base from V and 6 bases from J, with 7 bases between. The germline V gene has CDR1 LGHNA and CDR2 YSLEER. The CDR3 nucleotides read TGCGCCAGCAGCCAAGGGGGTGCCAATGAGCAGTTCTTC. Residues: CASSQGGANEQFF.

The rearrangement joins TRBV4-1 to TRBJ2-7, with D possibly being TRBD1 or TRBD2 (5 bases each). The CDR3 spans 18 residues. Germline values: CDR1 MGHRA, CDR2 YSYEKL. Trimming pared 2 bases from V and 3 bases from J, leaving 23 bases between. Here the CDR3 DNA reads TGCGCCAGCAGCCAACCCCCTACCAGCGGACATACCTTCTACGAGCAGTACTTC. It translates to CASSQPPTSGHTFYEQYF.

The rearrangement joins TRBV6-1 to TRBJ1-5, with D perhaps TRBD1 (6 bases). Germline V gene sequence: CDR1 MNHNS, CDR2 SASEGT. The CDR3 has 14 amino acids. V was cut by 5 bases and J by 4 bases, with 12 bases left in between. In DNA form, the CDR3 reads TGTGCCAGCAGTTCCGGAGGACAGAATCAGCCCCAGCATTTT. As protein: CASSSGGQNQPQHF.

This chain joins TRBV9 and TRBJ1-1; 7 bases line up with TRBD1. Trimming at V came to 0 bases and at J to 1 base, leaving 6 bases not matched to a gene. The CDR3 has 16 amino acids. Looked up from germline, CDR1 is SGDLS and CDR2 is YYNGEE. The CDR3 sequence: CASSVDAGGRNTEAFF. CDR3 in DNA: TGTGCCAGCAGCGTAGATGCAGGGGGGCGGAACACTGAAGCTTTCTTT.

This clone is a singleton in its sample. This sequence joins TRBV2 and TRBJ2-1, with 13 bases identical to TRBD2. There are 15 residues in the CDR3. Trimming cost V 6 bases and J 7 bases; bases outside gene matches: 6. Germline loops: CDR1 SNHLY, CDR2 FYNNEI. The CDR3 loop reads CASRLAGGEGNEQFF. For the CDR3, the DNA is TGTGCCAGCAGACTAGCGGGGGGGGAAGGGAATGAGCAGTTCTTC.

The chain recombines TRBV7-3 with TRBJ2-3; TRBD1 agrees at 8 bases. The CDR3 is 14 amino acids. CDR1 SGHTA and CDR2 FQGTGA come from the germline V gene. Trimming at V came to 4 bases and at J to 4 bases, leaving 4 bases not matched to a gene. CDR3 region: CASSYRTGSDTQYF. CDR3 in DNA: TGTGCCAGCAGCTATAGGACAGGGTCAGATACGCAGTATTTT.

V and J are TRBV21-1 and TRBJ1-3. TRBV21-1 is a pseudogene locus. The CDR3 length is 15 residues. DNA for the CDR3: TGTGCCAGCAACGAATTGTTGAGCTCTGGAAACACCATATATTTT. It is translated as CASNELLSSGNTIYF.

This chain joins TRBV28 and TRBJ1-5; a possible D gene is TRBD1 (5 bases). Between the trimmed V and J ends, which lost 2 bases and 5 bases, there was a span of 10 bases. This CDR3 region has 14 residues. CDR1 is MDHEN, CDR2 SYDVKM, per germline. The CDR3: CASSLPGPHQPQHF. The CDR3 coding sequence is TGTGCCAGCAGTTTACCGGGGCCTCATCAGCCCCAGCATTTT.

The gene calls are TRBV5-1 and TRBJ2-7; TRBD1 is a possible D gene (6 bases). Germline V lookup: CDR1 SGHRS, CDR2 YFSETQ. The V end was cut by 3 bases, the J end by 1 base, with 14 bases between. The CDR3 loop spans 15 amino acids. In DNA, the CDR3 is TGCGCCAGCAGCTCGAACGGACAGAAGTCCTACGAGCAGTACTTC. This encodes CASSSNGQKSYEQYF.

The chain employs TRBV25-1 and TRBJ2-6; 9 bases map to TRBD1. V gave up 3 bases and J gave up 2 bases; unmatched junction bases: 2. The CDR3 runs 16 residues. Germline CDR1 is MGHDK and CDR2 is SYGVNS. The CDR3 protein is CASSDRTGAGANVLTF. CDR3 sequence (DNA): TGTGCCAGCAGTGACCGGACAGGGGCTGGGGCCAACGTCCTGACTTTC.

V gene TRBV6-6 combines with J gene TRBJ1-1; possibly TRBD1 for D (5 bases). With 6 bases removed from V and 8 bases from J, the gap between germline ends came to 10 bases. Germline-derived CDR1 and CDR2 are MNHNY and SVGAGI (reference sequence). This CDR3 has 11 amino acids. This CDR3 reads CASRGGGEAFF. For the CDR3, the DNA is TGTGCCAGCAGGGGGGGTGGGGAAGCTTTCTTT.

Here the CDR3 reads CASSLAGRLGADTQYF. For the CDR3, the DNA is TGCGCCAGCAGCTTGGCCGGCAGGTTAGGGGCAGATACGCAGTATTTT. The genes are TRBV5-1 and TRBJ2-3; tentative D call: TRBD1 (5 bases). V was cut by 0 bases and J by 4 bases, with 15 bases left in between. CDR3 length: 16 amino acids. CDR1 and CDR2 (germline): SGHRS, YFSETQ. Drawing the rest from reference TRBV5-1 and TRBJ2-3, the complete variable domain is KAGVTQTPRYLIKTRGQQVTLSCSPISGHRSVSWYQQTPGQGLQFLFEYFSETQRNKGNFPGRFSGRQFSNSRSEMNVSTLELGDSALYLCASSLAGRLGADTQYFGPGTRLTVL.

This sequence joins TRBV5-1 and TRBJ2-7, with D uncertain. Trimming stripped 5 bases from V and 0 bases from J, with 12 bases between. The CDR3 has 14 residues. Per the germline V gene, CDR1 is SGHRS and CDR2 is YFSETQ. CDR3 DNA: TGCGCCAGCAGGATTGATGTCGGCTCCTACGAGCAGTACTTC. Protein product: CASRIDVGSYEQYF.

The chain employs TRBV30 and TRBJ1-5; D call uncertain. The CDR3 runs 16 residues. Trimming pared 2 bases from V and 2 bases from J, leaving 16 bases between. CDR1 and CDR2 from the germline V gene are GTSNPN and SVGIG (reference sequence). CDR3: CAWSIGPGRGNQPQHF. The CDR3 nucleotides read TGTGCCTGGAGTATAGGACCGGGAAGGGGCAATCAGCCCCAGCATTTT.

The rearrangement uses TRBV5-4 and TRBJ1-2, with D hard to call. V was clipped by 0 bases and J by 4 bases, with 19 bases between them. The CDR3 sequence is 17 residues long. Germline CDR1 and CDR2: SGHNT and YYREEE (reference sequence). CDR3 DNA: TGTGCCAGCAGCTTGGATCCGTTTAACACTGCCTCCTATGGCTACACCTTC. Translation gives CASSLDPFNTASYGYTF. The full variable domain, its missing parts supplied by reference TRBV5-4 and TRBJ1-2, is ETGVTQSPTHLIKTRGQQVTLRCSSQSGHNTVSWYQQALGQGPQFIFQYYREEENGRGNFPPRFSGLQFPNYSSELNVNALELDDSALYLCASSLDPFNTASYGYTFGSGTRLTVV.

V gene TRBV28 combines with J gene TRBJ2-7; 7 nucleotides match TRBD1. The trim removed 5 bases at V and 3 bases at J, leaving 10 bases unmatched. CDR3 length: 15 amino acids. Per germline, CDR1 MDHEN and CDR2 SYDVKM. CDR3 loop: CASSHRMTGYYEQYF. In DNA form, the CDR3 reads TGTGCCAGCAGTCACCGGATGACAGGGTACTACGAGCAGTACTTC.